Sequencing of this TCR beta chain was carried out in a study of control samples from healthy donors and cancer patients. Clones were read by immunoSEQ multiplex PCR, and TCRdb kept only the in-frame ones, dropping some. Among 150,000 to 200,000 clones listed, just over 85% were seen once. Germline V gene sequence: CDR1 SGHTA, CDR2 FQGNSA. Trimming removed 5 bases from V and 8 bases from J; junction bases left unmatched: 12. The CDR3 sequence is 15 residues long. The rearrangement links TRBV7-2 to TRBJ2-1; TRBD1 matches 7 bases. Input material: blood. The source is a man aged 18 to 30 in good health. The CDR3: CASSQRHTGVYEQFF. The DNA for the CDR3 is TGTGCCAGCAGCCAGCGACACACAGGGGTATATGAGCAGTTCTTC.